This T cell receptor (beta chain) was captured in a study of regulatory T cells in long-lasting Graves disease. Overall study context: Newly diagnosed Graves' patients had taken antithyroid drugs under 3 months.

General study results and limits: Persistent-disease Graves' patients showed less TCR diversity than new cases.

This CDR3 has 15 amino acids. CDR1 and CDR2 from the germline V gene are MGHRA and YSYEKL. For this clonotype: Its antigen is undetermined. Sequence at one end of the junction differs from germline and may be a read error.

According to the study, TCR beta libraries were built with iRepertoire HTBI primers and CDR3-region Arm-PCR. TCRdb analysed the multiplex PCR reads with MiXCR anew, one entry per CDR3 protein. The table includes roughly 510,000 distinct CDR3 sequences, around 16% detected once. The sample's time point: newly diagnosed GD, antithyroid drugs for less than 3 months. Extracted PBMC RNA gave rise to the TCR library. These data also featured in a second study, about T cells in Graves' hyperthyroidism and ophthalmopathy.

The chain combines TRBV4-1 with TRBJ1-2; 7 bases match TRBD1. Sequencing was performed on peripheral blood mononuclear cells (PBMCs), taken at new diagnosis, from a patient treated with antithyroid drugs. The TCR sequence derives from a man between 18 and 29 years old with Graves disease. CDR3 loop: CASSPNIDRARGYTF. The CDR3 region has the DNA TGTGCCAGCAGCCCGAATATAGACAGGGCGAGGGGCTACACCTTC.